This entry features one T cell receptor (beta chain) sequence. This specimen belongs to a study of shared clonotypes between healthy human individuals. The CDR3 runs 18 residues. The germline V gene has CDR1 MDHEN and CDR2 SYDVKM. V lost 5 bases, J lost 5 bases, and 24 bases lay in between. The assay was immunoSEQ multiplex PCR, and TCRdb's table has in-frame clones only and misses some. Of roughly 590,000 clones in the sample, over 95% are singletons; the top ten hold less than 0.13%. Naive CD8 cells, CD45RO-negative and positively selected for CCR7, excluded terminally differentiated effector memory CD45RA+ cells.

This TCR came from a woman in her 30s in good health. The rearrangement joins TRBV28 to TRBJ1-4; weak D call: TRBD1 (6 bases). What was sequenced was naive CD8+ T cells sorted from blood. CDR3 sequence (DNA): TGTGCCAGCAGTCCCGACCTACCTCCGGGACACAGAAATGAAAAACTGTTTTTT. This sequence encodes CASSPDLPPGHRNEKLFF.